This T cell receptor (beta chain) was found in a study of blood T cell repertoires in COVID-19. About the research overall: Both acute and convalescent COVID-19 samples were obtained from the United States, Italy and Spain. The cDNA or gDNA used as material had been derived from T cells, B-cell-depleted T cells, or PBMCs.

The CDR3 covers 15 residues. Trimming at V came to 4 bases and at J to 8 bases, leaving 10 bases not matched to a gene. Germline V gene sequence: CDR1 SGHDT, CDR2 YYEEEE. As processed by the authors: Amplification from reference gene primers served as the basis for estimated nucleated cell counts. Produced via immunoSEQ multiplex PCR; TCRdb's table is partial and in-frame only. The DNA gave D and trimming, while V, J and clone size come from that table. Among around 140,000 clones, over 80% were seen once, and the ten largest hold 2% to 3%. The receptor was derived from a man aged 45-65 years with active COVID-19. J is TRBJ2-1 and V is TRBV5-6; 9 bases are a match to TRBD1. Sequences were obtained from peripheral blood. The DNA of the CDR3 is TGTGCCAGCAGCCCCCGGGACAGGGATATGTATGAGCAGTTCTTC. As protein: CASSPRDRDMYEQFF.